The clone carrying this T cell receptor beta chain rates as medium-sized. No antigen is known for it. Study observations and caveats: Greatest tumor Treg TCR overlap was with tumor naive CD4+ cells.

Semi-nested PCR with Nested Universal Primer A followed constant-region reverse priming of full-length variable regions. TCRdb re-called the 5' RACE reads with MiXCR, one entry per CDR3 protein. The table has approximately 11,000 distinct CDR3 sequences, roughly 29% seen once; the top ten hold roughly 3%. Tregs were sorted as CD4+CD25+CD127-/low cells. The sequencing sample was made of Tregs sorted from a lymph node. The receptor comes from a female donor with breast cancer.

The CDR3 DNA is TGTGCCAGCAGCTTAACGGCAGGGGCCCCCCTCCACTTT. This gives the protein CASSLTAGAPLHF. V is TRBV7-3 and J is TRBJ1-6; a possible D gene is TRBD1 (6 bases). V was trimmed by 0 bases and J by 13 bases, leaving 10 bases between them. The CDR3 has 13 residues. Germline CDR1 SGHTA, CDR2 FQGTGA.